These 27 T cell receptor beta chains were all obtained from the same sample, sequenced in a study of Ad26.COV2.S vaccination and SARS-CoV-2 variants. Treatment described: roughly 20 received Ad26.COV2.S at low or high dose, single or two shots; roughly five received placebo; per-sample allocation not given. Samples analyzed were those drawn on day 63 after the first vaccine or placebo injection. TCRdb's table, derived via immunoSEQ multiplex PCR, lists solely in-frame clones and lacks some. The data show some 300,000 clones, with around four fifths seen just once and 2% to 2.5% held by the top ten. The material was peripheral blood, obtained in a trial of Ad26.COV2.S vaccine versus placebo. The receptors originated from a person aged 18-65 years who received the Ad26.COV2.S COVID-19 vaccine or a placebo.

The rearrangement uses TRBV9 and TRBJ2-5; TRBD2 matches at 9 bases. The CDR3 length is 20 residues. The V and J ends lost 2 bases and 5 bases, in that order; junction bases with no gene match: 22. CDR1 and CDR2 from the germline V gene are SGDLS and YYNGEE. The CDR3 coding sequence is TGTGCCAGCAGCGTGCGTGGTCTAGCGGGGAGCTTTAATGAACATGAGACCCAGTACTTC. It specifies CASSVRGLAGSFNEHETQYF.

The J gene is TRBJ2-2, the V gene TRBV28; 7 positions agree with TRBD1. J gave up 5 bases and V 4 bases, and 4 bases lay outside the gene matches. This CDR3 region has 14 residues. Per the germline V gene, CDR1 is MDHEN and CDR2 is SYDVKM. CDR3 sequence reads: CASSSPDRTGELFF. DNA of the CDR3: TGTGCCAGCAGTTCGCCGGACAGGACCGGGGAGCTGTTTTTT.

The chain combines TRBV2 with TRBJ1-5, with D uncertain. V was trimmed by 3 bases and J by 0 bases, leaving 6 bases between them. Germline values: CDR1 SNHLY, CDR2 FYNNEI. CDR3 length equals 14 residues. Here the CDR3 DNA reads TGTGCCAGCAGTGATTGGGGTAGCAATCAGCCCCAGCATTTT. It yields the protein CASSDWGSNQPQHF.

The chain recombines TRBV28 with TRBJ1-6, with D perhaps matching TRBD1 (6 bases). Germline V gene sequence: CDR1 MDHEN, CDR2 SYDVKM. V was trimmed by 4 bases and J by 6 bases, leaving 22 bases between them. There are 18 residues in the CDR3. CDR3 protein: CASSSRALPGHPNSPLHF. The CDR3 DNA is TGTGCCAGCAGTTCCCGAGCGCTACCGGGACACCCTAATTCACCCCTCCACTTT.

The J gene is TRBJ2-3, the V gene TRBV5-5, with no clear D. Germline V gene sequence: CDR1 SGHKS, CDR2 YYEKEE (reference sequence). Trimming pared 0 bases from V and 0 bases from J, leaving 11 bases between. The CDR3 has 16 residues. The DNA for the CDR3 is TGTGCCAGCAGCTTGGCCGTGACTCCCAGCACAGATACGCAGTATTTT. Encoded protein: CASSLAVTPSTDTQYF.

The chain recombines TRBV7-2 with TRBJ1-5, with TRBD1 as a possible D gene (5 bases). The CDR3 is 15 amino acids. Per germline, CDR1 SGHTA and CDR2 FQGNSA. V dropped 4 bases and J dropped 0 bases, with 10 bases sitting between them. CDR3 in amino acids: CASSSTGASNQPQHF. CDR3 coding DNA: TGTGCCAGCAGCTCCACCGGGGCTAGCAATCAGCCCCAGCATTTT.

This clone was counted once. The chain carries TRBV5-1 and TRBJ1-5, with D perhaps TRBD1 (5 bases). Germline values: CDR1 SGHRS, CDR2 YFSETQ. This CDR3 spans 13 amino acids. Trimming removed 2 bases at V and 6 bases at J, with 9 bases between. The CDR3: CASSFRGSQPQHF. Written as DNA, the CDR3 is TGCGCCAGCAGCTTTAGGGGAAGTCAGCCCCAGCATTTT.

The rearrangement links TRBV28 to TRBJ2-7; 11 bases are a match to TRBD1. The CDR3 runs to 18 residues. CDR1 is MDHEN, CDR2 SYDVKM, per germline. The junction had 15 bases not matched to a gene; V was cut back by 5 bases and J by 3 bases. CDR3 bases: TGTGCCAGCAGTCCGACGGGACAGGGGGTCCCCATCGTCTACGAGCAGTACTTC. This gives the protein CASSPTGQGVPIVYEQYF.

At least ten counts were recorded for this clone. This chain connects TRBV19 to TRBJ1-1; D is ambiguous. V lost 4 bases and J 0 bases, leaving 6 bases between the germline ends. From germline, CDR1 is LNHDA and CDR2 SQIVND (reference sequence). The CDR3 consists of 13 residues. CDR3 region: CASSNNVNTEAFF. The DNA of the CDR3 is TGTGCCAGTAGTAATAACGTGAACACTGAAGCTTTCTTT.

This chain joins TRBV19 and TRBJ1-5; TRBD1 might be the D (5 bases). Germline V lookup: CDR1 LNHDA, CDR2 SQIVND (reference sequence). The CDR3 totals 15 residues. V lost 5 bases, J lost 4 bases, and 15 bases lay in between. For the CDR3, the DNA is TGTGCCAGTAGTGGGGCGGGTTCCCCTAATCAGCCCCAGCATTTT. This encodes CASSGAGSPNQPQHF.

The chain is built from TRBV7-8 and TRBJ2-7; 11 nucleotides align to TRBD1. J gave up 3 bases and V 1 base, and 5 bases lay outside the gene matches. CDR3 length: 16 residues. The V gene's germline CDR1 is SGHVS and CDR2 FQNEAQ. CDR3 in DNA: TGTGCCAGCAGCTTAGGGATCGGGACAGGGGGCTACGAGCAGTACTTC. Its translation is CASSLGIGTGGYEQYF.

Ten or more counts support this clone. This chain links TRBV19 with TRBJ2-2, with D tentatively TRBD1 or TRBD2 (5 bases each). The CDR3 has 19 amino acids. Trimming cost V 3 bases and J 5 bases, with 25 bases left between them. Germline V gene sequence: CDR1 LNHDA, CDR2 SQIVND (reference sequence). The CDR3 region is CASSISVTTGREPTGELFF. As DNA, the CDR3 is TGTGCCAGTAGTATCTCGGTTACAACGGGCAGGGAGCCGACCGGGGAGCTGTTTTTT.

J is TRBJ1-2 and V is TRBV4-2; 9 positions match TRBD1. This CDR3 has 15 amino acids. The V and J ends lost 4 bases and 3 bases, in that order; junction bases with no gene match: 6. Looked up from germline, CDR1 is LGHNA and CDR2 is YNFKEQ. CDR3: CASSPGQGLYYGYTF. The CDR3 nucleotides are TGTGCCAGCAGCCCGGGACAGGGTCTCTACTATGGCTACACCTTC.

This clone came up once. CDR3 DNA: TGTGCCAGCAGCGTAGGGTCAGGGTGGTTAGAGACCCAGTACTTC. This encodes CASSVGSGWLETQYF. V and J are TRBV9 and TRBJ2-5; a weak D match, TRBD1 (5 bases). The V and J ends lost 0 bases and 4 bases respectively, with 13 bases between them. The CDR3 extends over 15 amino acids. Germline CDR1 SGDLS, CDR2 YYNGEE.

The CDR3 loop reads CASSLSRDRQETQYF. The CDR3 DNA is TGTGCCAGCAGCTTAAGTAGGGACAGACAAGAGACCCAGTACTTC. V and J are TRBV11-3 and TRBJ2-5; TRBD1 matches at 7 bases. Germline assignment: CDR1 SGHNT and CDR2 YENEEA. With 2 bases clipped from V and 2 bases from J, the junction kept 5 bases outside the gene matches. CDR3 length equals 15 residues. Together with reference TRBV11-3 and TRBJ2-5, the CDR3 gives the full variable domain: EAGVVQSPRYKIIEKKQPVAFWCNPISGHNTLYWYLQNLGQGPELLIRYENEEAVDDSQLPKDRFSAERLKGVDSTLKIQPAELGDSAVYLCASSLSRDRQETQYFGPGTRLLVL.

The J gene is TRBJ1-1, the V gene TRBV29-1; tentative D call: TRBD1 (5 bases). This CDR3 region has 10 residues. Germline V gives CDR1 SQVTM, CDR2 ANQGSEA. The ends were cut back, 4 bases at V and 7 bases at J, with 7 bases in the middle. The CDR3 DNA follows: TGCAGCGTTGTGACAGTTGAAGCTTTCTTT. It translates to CSVVTVEAFF.

In this sample, this clone turned up once. V gene TRBV5-4 combines with J gene TRBJ1-4; D is perhaps TRBD1 (5 bases). This CDR3 region has 14 residues. Trimming shortened V by 4 bases and J by 6 bases, and 13 bases separated the two germline ends. CDR1 and CDR2 from the germline V gene are SGHNT and YYREEE (reference sequence). The CDR3 region has the DNA TGTGCCAGCAGCACCCGGGGGACTCATGAAAAACTGTTTTTT. It is translated as CASSTRGTHEKLFF.

This clone has only one observation. V and J are TRBV5-4 and TRBJ1-2; TRBD1 matches 10 bases. V dropped 5 bases and J dropped 7; count of bases not matched to a gene: 8. Germline-derived CDR1 and CDR2 are SGHNT and YYREEE (reference sequence). CDR3 length: 14 amino acids. As DNA, the CDR3 is TGTGCCAGCAGGTTGACAGGGGGCGCGGGTGGCTACACCTTC. It specifies CASRLTGGAGGYTF.

V is TRBV28 and J is TRBJ2-2; 9 positions agree with TRBD1. Germline assignment: CDR1 MDHEN and CDR2 SYDVKM. This CDR3 is built from 17 residues. The J segment lost 5 bases and the V segment lost 5 bases, leaving 12 bases of the junction unmatched. As DNA, the CDR3 is TGTGCCAGCAGTCTAACAGGGGGCGGCGTCGGGACCGGGGAGCTGTTTTTT. As protein: CASSLTGGGVGTGELFF.

This clone appeared a few times. This chain links TRBV9 with TRBJ1-5; D gene ambiguous. This CDR3 region has 14 residues. The V and J ends lost 4 bases and 6 bases respectively, with 14 bases between them. Germline values: CDR1 SGDLS, CDR2 YYNGEE. The CDR3 sequence is CASSPGQFGQPQHF. The CDR3 DNA follows: TGTGCCAGCAGCCCTGGCCAGTTCGGTCAGCCCCAGCATTTT.

CDR3 sequence (DNA): TGTGCCACCAGCAGAGAACAGGGTGCGCCTGGAAACACCATATATTTT. The encoded protein is CATSREQGAPGNTIYF. J is TRBJ1-3 and V is TRBV15; a possible D gene is TRBD1 (6 bases). V lost 0 bases and J 2 bases, leaving 11 bases between the germline ends. This CDR3 spans 16 amino acids. CDR1 and CDR2 (germline): LNHNV, YYDKDF (reference sequence).

The CDR3 loop reads CASSWAVNEQFF. The CDR3 nucleotides are TGTGCCAGCAGTTGGGCGGTCAATGAGCAGTTCTTC. V and J are TRBV28 and TRBJ2-1; D ambiguous. The V end lost 4 bases, the J end lost 6 bases, and 7 bases lay between the germline ends. The CDR3 sequence is 12 residues long. CDR1 and CDR2 (germline): MDHEN, SYDVKM.

The chain carries TRBV5-1 and TRBJ2-7, with 11 bases identical to TRBD1. The CDR3 runs 17 residues. Germline values: CDR1 SGHRS, CDR2 YFSETQ. With V trimmed by 2 bases and J by 4 bases, 11 bases remained unmatched. As DNA, the CDR3 is TGCGCCAGCAGCTTAGATTTACCCGGGACAGGGGGTTACGAGCAGTACTTC. Its translation: CASSLDLPGTGGYEQYF.

Points on this clone: Distinct nucleotide sequences in the sample also encode this CDR3. The chain joins TRBV5-6 to TRBJ1-5; a possible D gene is TRBD1 (5 bases). The V gene's germline CDR1 is SGHDT and CDR2 YYEEEE. The germline V and J ends were trimmed by 0 bases and 5 bases, with 9 bases remaining between them. The CDR3 is 14 residues long. This CDR3 is CASSLAGGDQPQHF. DNA for the CDR3: TGTGCCAGCAGCTTGGCCGGGGGAGATCAGCCCCAGCATTTT.

The V call is TRBV10-1, the J call TRBJ1-5; no clear D. V gave up 6 bases and J gave up 0 bases, with 9 bases separating them. There are 14 residues in the CDR3. CDR1 and CDR2 from the germline V gene are WNHNN and SYGVQD (reference sequence). The CDR3: CASRDSDSNQPQHF. For the CDR3, the DNA is TGCGCCAGCAGGGATTCAGATAGCAATCAGCCCCAGCATTTT.

The rearrangement uses TRBV5-1 and TRBJ1-5; D is undetermined. Germline V lookup: CDR1 SGHRS, CDR2 YFSETQ. The CDR3 spans 13 residues. The V end was cut by 4 bases, the J end by 7 bases, with 12 bases between. In DNA, the CDR3 is TGCGCCAGCAGCCCGGATGGCGGACAGCCCCAGCATTTT. Translation gives CASSPDGGQPQHF.

The genes are TRBV14 and TRBJ1-1; tentatively, D is TRBD1 (6 bases). Trimming took 5 bases from V and 5 from J, leaving 15 bases between them. CDR3 length: 14 residues. Germline assignment: CDR1 SGHDN and CDR2 FVKESK. CDR3 sequence (DNA): TGTGCCAGCAGCACGACCAGGGGAGGGACTGAAGCTTTCTTT. Translated: CASSTTRGGTEAFF. The whole variable domain, filled in from reference TRBV14 and TRBJ1-1, reads EAGVTQFPSHSVIEKGQTVTLRCDPISGHDNLYWYRRVMGKEIKFLLHFVKESKQDESGMPNNRFLAERTGGTYSTLKVQPAELEDSGVYFCASSTTRGGTEAFFGQGTRLTVV.